A single sample gave rise to the 6 T cell receptor beta chains below, sequenced in a study of neoadjuvant anti-PD-1 for oral cavity cancer. Repertoires were generated with immunoSEQ multiplex PCR, while TCRdb's copy carries only in-frame clones and drops some. Of around 68,000 clones listed, approximately 87% are singletons. This sample's time point: after neoadjuvant nivolumab, at surgical resection. This material consisted of PBMCs, taken after nivolumab (anti-PD-1) treatment. The source is a person between 40 and 85 years old with oral cavity squamous cell carcinoma.

This clone was observed a few times. The chain carries TRBV6-1 and TRBJ1-6; the D is unclear. The CDR3 sequence is 14 residues long. Germline V CDR1 and CDR2: MNHNS, SASEGT. Trimming removed 4 bases from V and 5 bases from J, with 9 bases in between. The CDR3 bases are TGTGCCAGCAGTGGAAGGACCGATAATTCACCCCTCCACTTT. It is translated as CASSGRTDNSPLHF.

The chain is built from TRBV11-2 and TRBJ2-7; no reliable D call. CDR1 SGHAT and CDR2 FQNNGV come from the germline V gene. V was pared by 0 bases and J by 3 bases, with 12 bases between. The CDR3 consists of 15 residues. The CDR3 DNA is TGTGCCAGCAGCTTAGATCTTATAATAAACTACGAGCAGTACTTC. The encoded protein is CASSLDLIINYEQYF. Full variable domain (outside the CDR3, taken from reference TRBV11-2 and TRBJ2-7): EAGVAQSPRYKIIEKRQSVAFWCNPISGHATLYWYQQILGQGPKLLIQFQNNGVVDDSQLPKDRFSAERLKGVDSTLKIQPAKLEDSAVYLCASSLDLIINYEQYFGPGTRLTVT.

V and J are TRBV5-1 and TRBJ2-1; no firm D call. CDR1 is SGHRS and CDR2 is YFSETQ in the germline V gene. V lost 3 bases and J lost 3, with 7 bases in between. The CDR3 consists of 13 residues. CDR3 nucleotides: TGCGCCAGCAGCTCCACCAGCTACAATGAGCAGTTCTTC. This sequence encodes CASSSTSYNEQFF. Combining the CDR3 with reference TRBV5-1 and TRBJ2-1 gives the whole variable domain KAGVTQTPRYLIKTRGQQVTLSCSPISGHRSVSWYQQTPGQGLQFLFEYFSETQRNKGNFPGRFSGRQFSNSRSEMNVSTLELGDSALYLCASSSTSYNEQFFGPGTRLTVL.

V is TRBV6-1 and J is TRBJ2-1; 10 nucleotides agree with TRBD2. Germline CDR1 is MNHNS and CDR2 is SASEGT. With V trimmed by 5 bases and J by 6 bases, 25 bases remained unmatched. The CDR3 sequence is 21 residues long. The CDR3 nucleotides are TGTGCCAGCAGTAAAGGGATCGGTGGTTTCGGAAAAGCGGGGGGGCCCAATGAGCAGTTCTTC. Translating it yields CASSKGIGGFGKAGGPNEQFF.

The chain links TRBV7-2 to TRBJ2-2; D may match TRBD1 or TRBD2 (5 bases each). Trimming left V 3 bases short and J 1 base short, with 21 bases between. Germline V gives CDR1 SGHTA, CDR2 FQGNSA. The CDR3 runs to 19 residues. In nucleotides, the CDR3 is TGTGCCAGCAGCTTGTTCCGCCATAGGGGACGGCAGAACACCGGGGAGCTGTTTTTT. It codes for CASSLFRHRGRQNTGELFF.

The CDR3 is CASSIGAGGAQPQHF. Written as DNA, the CDR3 is TGTGCCAGTAGTATAGGGGCGGGAGGAGCTCAGCCCCAGCATTTT. The rearrangement joins TRBV19 to TRBJ1-5; no firm D call. V was clipped by 1 base and J by 6 bases, with 13 bases between them. Germline assignment: CDR1 LNHDA and CDR2 SQIVND (reference sequence). There are 15 residues in the CDR3. Together with reference TRBV19 and TRBJ1-5, the CDR3 gives the full variable domain: DGGITQSPKYLFRKEGQNVTLSCEQNLNHDAMYWYRQDPGQGLRLIYYSQIVNDFQKGDIAEGYSVSREKKESFPLTVTSAQKNPTAFYLCASSIGAGGAQPQHFGDGTRLSIL.